One sample yielded the 32 T cell receptor beta chains listed below, sequenced in a study of T cell responses to AZD1222 COVID-19 vaccine. Data came from immunoSEQ multiplex PCR; TCRdb stores just in-frame clones and leaves some out. This sample's table has about 140,000 clones. Sequencing was performed on peripheral blood. The receptors derive from an adult in good health.

The chain has TRBV14 and TRBJ2-2; D possibly matches TRBD1 or TRBD2 (5 bases each). Trimming removed 4 bases from V and 1 base from J, with 13 bases in between. Germline V lookup: CDR1 SGHDN, CDR2 FVKESK. The CDR3 covers 16 residues. The CDR3 loop is CASSLHGTRNTGELFF. The CDR3 bases are TGTGCCAGCAGCCTCCACGGGACGCGGAACACCGGGGAGCTGTTTTTT.

The chain carries TRBV5-6 and TRBJ1-5; TRBD1 is a possible D gene (6 bases). This CDR3 region has 15 residues. The germline V and J ends were trimmed by 3 bases and 7 bases, with 17 bases remaining between them. Germline V gene lookup returns CDR1 SGHDT and CDR2 YYEEEE. The CDR3 nucleotides read TGTGCCAGCAGCTGGAGGGCCAGGGGTGGCCAGCCCCAGCATTTT. Translating gives CASSWRARGGQPQHF.

The rearrangement links TRBV19 to TRBJ1-1, with D unclear. From germline, CDR1 is LNHDA and CDR2 SQIVND (reference sequence). The CDR3 length is 14 residues. Deletions cut 3 bases from V and 3 bases from J, with 11 bases between. The CDR3 here is CASSMIFRHTEAFF. CDR3 bases: TGTGCCAGTAGTATGATCTTCAGGCACACTGAAGCTTTCTTT.

The rearrangement joins TRBV5-4 to TRBJ2-1, with a tentative D call TRBD2 (5 bases). Trimming removed 4 bases from V and 3 bases from J, with 14 bases in between. Germline V CDR1 and CDR2: SGHNT, YYREEE (reference sequence). The CDR3 runs to 15 residues. In DNA, the CDR3 is TGTGCCAGCAGCGACGAGGGAACCCTCTACAATGAGCAGTTCTTC. Translated: CASSDEGTLYNEQFF.

The V and J genes are TRBV4-3 and TRBJ1-5; D is uncertain. Germline V CDR1 and CDR2: LGHNA, YSLEER. The CDR3 has 15 residues. Trimming stripped 1 base from V and 4 bases from J, with 11 bases between. The CDR3 reads CASSQAYSENQPQHF. DNA of the CDR3: TGCGCCAGCAGCCAAGCCTACAGCGAGAATCAGCCCCAGCATTTT.

V is TRBV19 and J is TRBJ1-1; 12 bases agree with TRBD1. The germline gives CDR1 LNHDA, CDR2 SQIVND (reference sequence). This CDR3 has 14 amino acids. V was clipped by 2 bases and J by 10 bases; unmatched bases: 5. The CDR3 sequence: CASSIKGQGARAFF. Here the CDR3 DNA reads TGTGCCAGTAGTATAAAGGGACAGGGGGCGAGAGCTTTCTTT.

V usage is TRBV7-9 and J usage is TRBJ1-4; D unclear. Trimming left V 1 base short and J 0 bases short, with 6 bases between. The V gene's germline CDR1 is SEHNR and CDR2 FQNEAQ (reference sequence). This CDR3 contains 15 residues. This CDR3 is CASSLEGTTNEKLFF. Written as DNA, the CDR3 is TGTGCCAGCAGCTTAGAAGGCACAACTAATGAAAAACTGTTTTTT.

Points on this clone: A junction boundary mismatches the germline segment, possibly from a read error. The chain links TRBV7-3 to TRBJ1-1, with TRBD1 as a possible D gene (5 bases). The CDR3 is 13 residues long. Germline lookup yields CDR1 SGHTA and CDR2 FQGTGA. Here the CDR3 DNA reads TGTGCCAGCAGCCTAACAGGGAACACTGAAGCTTTCTTT. It yields the protein CASSLTGNTEAFF.

The V gene is TRBV10-2, the J gene TRBJ2-7; D is undetermined. The CDR3 spans 13 residues. Germline V CDR1 and CDR2: WSHSY, SAAADI. V was pared by 6 bases and J by 0 bases, with 9 bases between. The CDR3 loop reads CASSRALSYEQYF. CDR3 nucleotide sequence: TGCGCCAGCAGCCGGGCCCTCTCCTACGAGCAGTACTTC.

The rearrangement uses TRBV18 and TRBJ1-3; tentatively, D is TRBD1 (5 bases). The CDR3 runs to 19 residues. Trimming removed 1 base from V and 0 bases from J, with 19 bases in between. The germline V gene has CDR1 KGHSH and CDR2 LQKENI. The CDR3: CASSPRTGDYLSSGNTIYF. CDR3 in DNA: TGTGCCAGCTCACCACGCACAGGAGACTACCTAAGCTCTGGAAACACCATATATTTT.

DNA for the CDR3: TGTGCCAGCACGGGACAGGGGACCCCTAATCAGCCCCAGCATTTT. It is translated as CASTGQGTPNQPQHF. This chain connects TRBV2 to TRBJ1-5; 10 nucleotides line up with TRBD1. Trimming removed 7 bases from V and 4 bases from J; junction bases left unmatched: 7. Germline values: CDR1 SNHLY, CDR2 FYNNEI. The CDR3 runs to 15 residues. Combining the CDR3 with reference TRBV2 and TRBJ1-5 gives the whole variable domain EPEVTQTPSHQVTQMGQEVILRCVPISNHLYFYWYRQILGQKVEFLVSFYNNEISEKSEIFDDQFSVERPDGSNFTLKIRSTKLEDSAMYFCASTGQGTPNQPQHFGDGTRLSIL.

This chain joins TRBV30 and TRBJ1-2, with D tentatively TRBD1 (5 bases). Between the trimmed V and J ends, which lost 0 bases and 2 bases, there was a span of 13 bases. Germline V CDR1 and CDR2: GTSNPN, SVGIG (reference sequence). CDR3 size: 15 residues. The DNA of the CDR3 is TGTGCCTGGAGTGTAAGCAGGGCAAAAAACTATGGCTACACCTTC. Translation gives CAWSVSRAKNYGYTF.

The chain uses TRBV5-1 and TRBJ1-1; no firm D call. The V gene lost 1 base and the J gene lost 1 base, with 8 bases spanning the gap. Germline loops: CDR1 SGHRS, CDR2 YFSETQ. The CDR3 has 14 residues. CDR3 in DNA: TGCGCCAGCAGCTTGAACAGTAAGAACACTGAAGCTTTCTTT. Residues: CASSLNSKNTEAFF.

The rearrangement uses TRBV7-9 and TRBJ1-6; TRBD1 agrees at 11 bases. In germline, CDR1 is SEHNR, CDR2 FQNEAQ (reference sequence). This CDR3 has 14 residues. J gave up 5 bases and V 6 bases, and 0 bases lay outside the gene matches. CDR3 loop: CASRGQGDNSPLHF. CDR3 DNA: TGTGCCAGCAGGGGACAGGGGGATAATTCACCCCTCCACTTT.

V is TRBV6-5 and J is TRBJ1-5; 9 positions match TRBD1. The CDR3 is made up of 15 amino acids. J gave up 4 bases and V 4 bases, and 5 bases lay outside the gene matches. Germline values: CDR1 MNHEY, CDR2 SVGAGI. CDR3 sequence reads: CASSSRGTGNQPQHF. The CDR3 region has the DNA TGTGCCAGCAGTTCTCGTGGGACAGGGAATCAGCCCCAGCATTTT.

The CDR3 loop is CASSVGVDEKLFF. Written as DNA, the CDR3 is TGTGCCAGCAGTGTGGGGGTCGATGAAAAACTGTTTTTT. The chain recombines TRBV2 with TRBJ1-4; TRBD1 might be the D (5 bases). The CDR3 runs 13 residues. The germline V gene has CDR1 SNHLY and CDR2 FYNNEI. Between the trimmed V and J ends, which lost 4 bases and 6 bases, there was a span of 9 bases. The full variable domain, rest sourced from reference TRBV2 and TRBJ1-4, is EPEVTQTPSHQVTQMGQEVILRCVPISNHLYFYWYRQILGQKVEFLVSFYNNEISEKSEIFDDQFSVERPDGSNFTLKIRSTKLEDSAMYFCASSVGVDEKLFFGSGTQLSVL.

This chain joins TRBV10-3 and TRBJ1-2, with D possibly matching TRBD1 (6 bases). Germline V CDR1 and CDR2: ENHRY, SYGVKD. V dropped 5 bases and J dropped 6 bases, with 16 bases sitting between them. This CDR3 comprises 14 residues. CDR3: CAISFATGSDGYTF. The CDR3 bases are TGTGCCATCAGTTTCGCTACAGGGTCGGATGGCTACACCTTC.

The chain is built from TRBV19 and TRBJ2-6, with 10 bases aligning to TRBD1. Germline V CDR1 and CDR2: LNHDA, SQIVND (reference sequence). Trimming removed 4 bases from V and 2 bases from J; junction bases left unmatched: 2. The CDR3 loop spans 16 amino acids. The CDR3 region has the DNA TGTGCCAGTAGTAAGGACAGGGGGACTGGGGCCAACGTCCTGACTTTC. Its protein is CASSKDRGTGANVLTF.

The chain uses TRBV19 and TRBJ2-1; 8 nucleotides agree with TRBD1. The V gene end was trimmed by 4 bases and the J gene end by 7 bases; junction bases not matched to a gene: 12. In germline, CDR1 is LNHDA, CDR2 SQIVND (reference sequence). This CDR3 spans 16 amino acids. CDR3 in amino acids: CASSSDRGSSWNEQFF. The CDR3 region has the DNA TGTGCCAGTAGTAGCGACAGGGGTTCCAGCTGGAATGAGCAGTTCTTC.

The V call is TRBV6-5, the J call TRBJ1-3, with TRBD1 matching 10 bases. Unmatched junction bases numbered 3, after V lost 7 bases and J lost 0 bases. The CDR3 extends over 15 amino acids. Per germline, CDR1 MNHEY and CDR2 SVGAGI. This chain's CDR3 is CASTRTGGSGNTIYF. For the CDR3, the DNA is TGTGCCAGCACCCGGACAGGGGGCTCTGGAAACACCATATATTTT.

The rearrangement uses TRBV25-1 and TRBJ1-6, with TRBD1 identical over 8 bases. The CDR3 loop spans 14 amino acids. V was pared by 6 bases and J by 8 bases, with 6 bases of the junction left unmatched. The germline V gene has CDR1 MGHDK and CDR2 SYGVNS. The CDR3 region has the DNA TGTGCCAGCAGGCGACAGGGGTCGGATTCACCCCTCCACTTT. As protein: CASRRQGSDSPLHF.

About this clone itself: A junction boundary mismatches the germline segment, possibly from a read error. The chain is built from TRBV6-4 and TRBJ2-2, with D possibly being TRBD1 or TRBD2 (6 bases each). This CDR3 spans 18 amino acids. Germline V gene data show CDR1 as MRHNA and CDR2 as SNTAGT. The CDR3 region is CASSSNLAGTTNTGGLFF. CDR3 in DNA: TGTGCCAGCAGTTCGAACCTGGCCGGGACAACGAACACCGGGGGGCTGTTTTTT.

CDR3 nucleotide sequence: TGTGCCATCAGTGATCGGCAGCAGATCTCCTACGAGCAGTACTTC. Translation gives CAISDRQQISYEQYF. The chain is built from TRBV10-3 and TRBJ2-7; D call uncertain. Trimming left V 3 bases short and J 0 bases short, with 12 bases between. This CDR3 contains 15 residues. Germline loops: CDR1 ENHRY, CDR2 SYGVKD.

V gene TRBV19 combines with J gene TRBJ1-5, with a tentative D call TRBD1 (5 bases). Trimming took 7 bases from V and 2 from J, leaving 18 bases between them. Germline loops: CDR1 LNHDA, CDR2 SQIVND (reference sequence). This CDR3 has 16 residues. The CDR3 bases are TGTGCCAGTACTCCGCCCCCAGGGTACCGCAATCAGCCCCAGCATTTT. Its translation is CASTPPPGYRNQPQHF.

The chain couples TRBV6-2 or TRBV6-3 to TRBJ2-5, with D possibly being TRBD1 (5 bases). There are 14 residues in the CDR3. The germline gives CDR1 MNHEY, CDR2 SVGEGT. Trimming took off 2 bases at V and 4 bases at J, with 11 bases between the two ends. CDR3 bases: TGTGCCAGCAGTTACGCAGGGTACGGAGAGACCCAGTACTTC. This encodes CASSYAGYGETQYF.

The chain carries TRBV30 and TRBJ1-2; 8 bases match TRBD1. The CDR3 contains 16 residues. CDR1 is GTSNPN and CDR2 is SVGIG in the germline V gene (reference sequence). V lost 0 bases, J lost 0 bases, and 6 bases stayed unmatched. DNA for the CDR3: TGTGCCTGGAGTGTAGACAGGGGCTCCTCTAACTATGGCTACACCTTC. It encodes CAWSVDRGSSNYGYTF.

The chain carries TRBV9 and TRBJ2-1, with TRBD2 as a possible D gene (5 bases). V gave up 0 bases and J gave up 10 bases, with 14 bases separating them. The CDR3 contains 14 residues. Germline values: CDR1 SGDLS, CDR2 YYNGEE. The CDR3: CASSVATEGGEQFF. The DNA for the CDR3 is TGTGCCAGCAGCGTAGCTACAGAGGGTGGGGAGCAGTTCTTC.

The chain combines TRBV15 with TRBJ2-5, with D unresolved. The CDR3 runs 16 residues. Germline CDR1 reads LNHNV; CDR2 reads YYDKDF (reference sequence). The V gene lost 2 bases and the J gene lost 1 base, with 14 bases spanning the gap. The CDR3 DNA is TGTGCCACCAGCAGACTTCAGTTTAGTCTCCAAGAGACCCAGTACTTC. Translation: CATSRLQFSLQETQYF. Drawing the rest from reference TRBV15 and TRBJ2-5, the complete variable domain is DAMVIQNPRYQVTQFGKPVTLSCSQTLNHNVMYWYQQKSSQAPKLLFHYYDKDFNNEADTPDNFQSRRPNTSFCFLDIRSPGLGDTAMYLCATSRLQFSLQETQYFGPGTRLLVL.

Turning to this clone: The sample contains more than one DNA sequence encoding this CDR3. The rearrangement joins TRBV15 to TRBJ1-3; D ambiguous. The CDR3 contains 16 residues. CDR1 is LNHNV, CDR2 YYDKDF, per germline (reference sequence). V was pared by 0 bases and J by 0 bases, with 9 bases between. In DNA, the CDR3 is TGTGCCACCAGCAGAGATCGAGGGAGCTCTGGAAACACCATATATTTT. Its protein is CATSRDRGSSGNTIYF.

The CDR3: CASSLRSNQPQHF. CDR3 nucleotide sequence: TGTGCCAGCAGCTTGAGGAGCAATCAGCCCCAGCATTTT. The J gene is TRBJ1-5, the V gene TRBV5-8; no clear D. Germline V lookup: CDR1 SGHTS, CDR2 YDEGEE. The CDR3 has 13 residues. V was clipped by 1 base and J by 1 base, with 3 bases between them. The variable domain in full, completed from reference TRBV5-8 and TRBJ1-5, reads EAGVTQSPTHLIKTRGQQATLRCSPISGHTSVYWYQQALGLGLQFLLWYDEGEERNRGNFPPRFSGRQFPNYSSELNVNALELEDSALYLCASSLRSNQPQHFGDGTRLSIL.

The rearrangement joins TRBV29-1 to TRBJ1-1, with 7 bases matching TRBD1. Trimming at V came to 5 bases and at J to 2 bases, leaving 11 bases not matched to a gene. From germline, CDR1 is SQVTM and CDR2 ANQGSEA. This CDR3 is built from 15 residues. CDR3 loop: CSVPNRQGPNTEAFF. The CDR3 nucleotides are TGCAGCGTTCCAAATAGACAGGGACCTAACACTGAAGCTTTCTTT.

The chain couples TRBV3-1 (or the pseudogene TRBV3-2) to TRBJ2-2; D gene uncertain. This CDR3 region has 12 residues. Between the trimmed V and J ends, which lost 1 base and 6 bases, there was a span of 3 bases. CDR1 LGHDT and CDR2 YNNKEL come from the germline V gene (reference sequence). The CDR3 DNA is TGTGCCAGCAGCCAAGGCCCCGGGGAGCTGTTTTTT. Protein product: CASSQGPGELFF.